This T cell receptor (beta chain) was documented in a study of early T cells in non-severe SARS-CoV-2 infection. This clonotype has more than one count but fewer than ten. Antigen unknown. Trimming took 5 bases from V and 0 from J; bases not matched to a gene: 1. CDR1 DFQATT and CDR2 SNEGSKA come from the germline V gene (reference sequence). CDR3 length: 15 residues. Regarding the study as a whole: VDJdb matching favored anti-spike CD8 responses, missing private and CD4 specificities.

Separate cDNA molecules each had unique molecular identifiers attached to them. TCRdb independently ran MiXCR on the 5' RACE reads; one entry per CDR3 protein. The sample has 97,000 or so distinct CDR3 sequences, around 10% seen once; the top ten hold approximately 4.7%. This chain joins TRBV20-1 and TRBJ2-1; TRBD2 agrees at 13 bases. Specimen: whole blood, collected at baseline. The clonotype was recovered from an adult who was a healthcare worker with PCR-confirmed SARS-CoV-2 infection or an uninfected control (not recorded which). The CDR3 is CSARTSGSSYNEQFF. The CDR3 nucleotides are TGCAGTGCTCGGACTAGCGGGAGCTCCTACAATGAGCAGTTCTTC.